These 25 T cell receptor beta chains came from one sample sequenced in a study of cytomegalovirus exposure and HLA in healthy donors listed by TCRdb under 2017. The library was generated by the immunoSEQ multiplex PCR assay. Entries here come from immuneACCESS through TCRdb and include only in-frame sequences with V and J called. Some clones fail to appear in such tables; in the studies checked, an unresolved V gene covers under half of the shortfall, and the cause of the remainder is unknown. Here the sample has approximately 160,000 clones; about 90% occur a single time. Roughly 3% of the sample belongs to the ten largest clones. Sequenced input: PBMCs. The receptor set was obtained from a woman between 18 and 30 years old in good health and CMV-seropositive.

The V gene is TRBV4-1, the J gene TRBJ2-5; possibly TRBD2 for D (6 bases). CDR3 length equals 14 residues. In germline, CDR1 is MGHRA, CDR2 YSYEKL. V dropped 0 bases and J dropped 7 bases, with 12 bases sitting between them. This CDR3 reads CASSQEGGWGTQYF. The CDR3, as DNA: TGCGCCAGCAGCCAAGAGGGGGGTTGGGGGACCCAGTACTTC.

DNA for the CDR3: TGTGCCAGTACCGGCCCGACAGGGGATTGGGGTGAAGCTTTCTTT. Translating gives CASTGPTGDWGEAFF. The V and J genes are TRBV19 and TRBJ1-1; 8 bases line up with TRBD1. The germline CDR1 and CDR2 sequences are LNHDA and SQIVND (reference sequence). This CDR3 is built from 15 residues. The trim removed 7 bases at V and 7 bases at J, leaving 14 bases unmatched.

The chain links TRBV7-9 to TRBJ2-1, with D possibly matching TRBD1 (7 bases). V lost 4 bases, J lost 4 bases, and 14 bases lay in between. Per the germline V gene, CDR1 is SEHNR and CDR2 is FQNEAQ (reference sequence). This CDR3 spans 15 amino acids. CDR3 bases: TGTGCCAGCAGCTCCAGGGGGGCGGTTTACAATGAGCAGTTCTTC. Amino acid sequence: CASSSRGAVYNEQFF.

The V and J genes are TRBV28 and TRBJ2-7; 7 nucleotides match TRBD2. This CDR3 spans 14 amino acids. V shed 5 bases and J 4 bases; nucleotides not matched to a gene: 8. Germline V gene sequence: CDR1 MDHEN, CDR2 SYDVKM. CDR3 bases: TGTGCCAGCAGTGAAGCGGGGAAAGGGTACGAGCAGTACTTC. Translation: CASSEAGKGYEQYF.

The chain uses TRBV5-1 and TRBJ1-2; D gene uncertain. Germline loops: CDR1 SGHRS, CDR2 YFSETQ. The length of the CDR3 is 17 residues. V lost 0 bases and J lost 0, with 15 bases in between. DNA for the CDR3: TGCGCCAGCAGCTTGGGTCTAACGCAGGACTCTAACTATGGCTACACCTTC. The encoded protein is CASSLGLTQDSNYGYTF.

The rearrangement joins TRBV5-1 to TRBJ2-7, with TRBD2 as a possible D gene (5 bases). This CDR3 comprises 14 residues. Germline V CDR1 and CDR2: SGHRS, YFSETQ. Trimming shortened V by 0 bases and J by 5 bases, and 12 bases separated the two germline ends. CDR3 DNA sequence: TGCGCCAGCAGCTTGGAACTAGAATCCGACGAGCAGTACTTC. Translated, it gives CASSLELESDEQYF.

The chain combines TRBV11-2 with TRBJ2-2; 13 bases are a match to TRBD2. Per germline, CDR1 SGHAT and CDR2 FQNNGV. This CDR3 spans 16 amino acids. The J segment lost 6 bases and the V segment lost 7 bases, leaving 8 bases of the junction unmatched. In DNA, the CDR3 is TGTGCCAGCACCGTATTGGGACTAGCGGGGTCCGGGGAGCTGTTTTTT. Translated: CASTVLGLAGSGELFF.

The V and J genes are TRBV11-2 and TRBJ2-4, with 9 nucleotides matching TRBD2. J gave up 5 bases and V 5 bases, and 10 bases lay outside the gene matches. CDR3 length: 16 amino acids. Germline CDR1 is SGHAT and CDR2 is FQNNGV. The CDR3 here is CASSPGHSGGQNIQYF. The CDR3 coding sequence is TGTGCCAGCAGCCCTGGTCATAGCGGGGGTCAAAACATTCAGTACTTC.

The chain joins TRBV9 to TRBJ2-3; 7 nucleotides line up with TRBD2. From germline, CDR1 is SGDLS and CDR2 YYNGEE. The CDR3 loop spans 17 amino acids. J was trimmed by 0 bases and V by 0 bases; bases with no gene match: 7. The CDR3 region is CASSVATSSGSTDTQYF. The CDR3, as DNA: TGTGCCAGCAGCGTAGCTACGTCTAGCGGAAGCACAGATACGCAGTATTTT.

This clone has a single count. V usage is TRBV5-4 and J usage is TRBJ2-5; D may be TRBD2 (7 bases). This CDR3 has 15 residues. Germline loops: CDR1 SGHNT, CDR2 YYREEE (reference sequence). Trimming removed 8 bases at V and 5 bases at J, with 22 bases between. This chain's CDR3 is CARGEGEASGETQYF. The CDR3 region has the DNA TGTGCCAGGGGGGAGGGGGAGGCCTCAGGGGAGACCCAGTACTTC.

The chain is built from TRBV2 and TRBJ2-5; 10 bases map to TRBD2. The J segment lost 2 bases and the V segment lost 4 bases, leaving 4 bases of the junction unmatched. CDR3 size: 15 residues. In germline, CDR1 is SNHLY, CDR2 FYNNEI. Written as DNA, the CDR3 is TGTGCCAGCAGTGCCCGGACTAGCGGACAAGAGACCCAGTACTTC. It encodes CASSARTSGQETQYF.

This clone was found once. V and J are TRBV15 and TRBJ2-7, with 10 bases fitting TRBD1. Germline CDR1 LNHNV, CDR2 YYDKDF (reference sequence). The CDR3 has 15 residues. V lost 2 bases, J lost 5 bases, and 6 bases stayed unmatched. CDR3 DNA: TGTGCCACCAGCAGATTGGGACAGGGGTCCAACGAGCAGTACTTC. Its translation: CATSRLGQGSNEQYF.

This clone turned up a few times. The genes are TRBV6-1 and TRBJ2-7; D perhaps matches TRBD1 (5 bases). CDR1 is MNHNS and CDR2 is SASEGT in the germline V gene. The V and J ends lost 11 bases and 2 bases respectively, with 10 bases between them. The CDR3 extends over 11 amino acids. In DNA form, the CDR3 reads TGTGCCGGCAAGGGGACCTACGAGCAGTACTTC. Amino acid sequence: CAGKGTYEQYF.

V gene TRBV7-9 combines with J gene TRBJ2-7, with TRBD2 matching 10 bases. The germline V gene encodes CDR1 SEHNR and CDR2 FQNEAQ (reference sequence). V shed 5 bases and J 7 bases; nucleotides not matched to a gene: 11. This CDR3 contains 15 residues. In DNA form, the CDR3 reads TGTGCCAGCAGCCTTTCTAGCGGGAGTTTAGGTGAGCAGTACTTC. It yields the protein CASSLSSGSLGEQYF.

The rearrangement joins TRBV5-6 to TRBJ1-1; D is ambiguous. CDR1 is SGHDT and CDR2 is YYEEEE in the germline V gene. This CDR3 spans 13 amino acids. V was shortened by 2 bases and J by 4 bases, with 9 bases between the two germline ends. The CDR3 reads CASSFPRSTEAFF. The CDR3 bases are TGTGCCAGCAGCTTTCCTAGGAGCACTGAAGCTTTCTTT.

The V and J genes are TRBV6-1 and TRBJ2-2, with a weak D call TRBD1 (5 bases). V dropped 1 base and J dropped 10 bases, with 19 bases sitting between them. Germline CDR1 MNHNS, CDR2 SASEGT. The CDR3 extends over 16 amino acids. CDR3 loop: CASSEEVGRIAPELFF. CDR3 DNA: TGTGCCAGCAGTGAAGAGGTGGGGCGGATTGCCCCGGAGCTGTTTTTT.

The chain couples TRBV6-6 to TRBJ2-6, with 7 bases matching TRBD2. J was trimmed by 0 bases and V by 5 bases; bases with no gene match: 1. The CDR3 has 15 amino acids. CDR1 and CDR2 (germline): MNHNY, SVGAGI (reference sequence). CDR3 DNA sequence: TGTGCCAGCAGTAGCGGGGTCTCTGGGGCCAACGTCCTGACTTTC. Amino acid sequence: CASSSGVSGANVLTF.

The CDR3 sequence: CASSWGQGIGTEAFF. CDR3 coding DNA: TGTGCCAGCAGCTGGGGACAGGGGATAGGGACTGAAGCTTTCTTT. The gene calls are TRBV11-2 and TRBJ1-1; 10 nucleotides line up with TRBD1. The CDR3 loop spans 15 amino acids. Germline V gene sequence: CDR1 SGHAT, CDR2 FQNNGV. Trimming took 4 bases from V and 5 from J; bases not matched to a gene: 7.

The V and J genes are TRBV7-9 and TRBJ1-5; 8 bases are shared with TRBD1. The V and J ends lost 5 bases and 5 bases, in that order; junction bases with no gene match: 8. Germline V lookup: CDR1 SEHNR, CDR2 FQNEAQ (reference sequence). The CDR3 contains 15 residues. CDR3 sequence: CASSVGQGEYQPQHF. The CDR3 bases are TGTGCCAGCAGCGTCGGACAGGGAGAGTATCAGCCCCAGCATTTT.

V gene TRBV27 combines with J gene TRBJ1-5; D remains ambiguous. CDR3 length: 13 amino acids. V was trimmed by 5 bases and J by 3 bases, leaving 8 bases between them. Germline lookup yields CDR1 MNHEY and CDR2 SMNVEV (reference sequence). CDR3 amino acids: CASSQEFNQPQHF. Here the CDR3 DNA reads TGTGCCAGCAGTCAAGAGTTCAATCAGCCCCAGCATTTT.

The V gene is TRBV27, the J gene TRBJ1-5; D might be TRBD1 (5 bases). V was shortened by 6 bases and J by 3 bases, with 12 bases between the two germline ends. Germline V gene sequence: CDR1 MNHEY, CDR2 SMNVEV (reference sequence). CDR3 size: 14 residues. CDR3 coding DNA: TGTGCCAGCAGAAATCAGGGTTTCAATCAGCCCCAGCATTTT. This encodes CASRNQGFNQPQHF.

V usage is TRBV5-1 and J usage is TRBJ2-7, with TRBD2 as a possible D gene (5 bases). The CDR3 extends over 16 amino acids. In germline, CDR1 is SGHRS, CDR2 YFSETQ. V shed 0 bases and J shed 1 base, with 14 bases lying between them. CDR3 region: CASSLVGGRQSYEQYF. CDR3 coding DNA: TGCGCCAGCAGCTTGGTGGGCGGGCGCCAGTCCTACGAGCAGTACTTC. The full variable domain, rest sourced from reference TRBV5-1 and TRBJ2-7, is KAGVTQTPRYLIKTRGQQVTLSCSPISGHRSVSWYQQTPGQGLQFLFEYFSETQRNKGNFPGRFSGRQFSNSRSEMNVSTLELGDSALYLCASSLVGGRQSYEQYFGPGTRLTVT.

The chain links TRBV4-2 to TRBJ2-2; 9 nucleotides line up with TRBD2. Germline V gene data show CDR1 as LGHNA and CDR2 as YNFKEQ. CDR3 size: 15 residues. J gave up 8 bases and V 3 bases, and 7 bases lay outside the gene matches. CDR3 nucleotide sequence: TGTGCCAGCAGCCACGATTGGACTAGCGTTGGGGAGCTGTTTTTT. Its protein product is CASSHDWTSVGELFF.

The gene calls are TRBV5-6 and TRBJ1-2, with 10 bases matching TRBD1. Germline assignment: CDR1 SGHDT and CDR2 YYEEEE. V was pared by 4 bases and J by 6 bases, with 6 bases of the junction left unmatched. The CDR3 extends over 14 amino acids. CDR3 nucleotides: TGTGCCAGCAGCCATGGACAGGGGGAGGATGGCTACACCTTC. Protein product: CASSHGQGEDGYTF. Full variable domain (remainder filled in from reference TRBV5-6 and TRBJ1-2): DAGVTQSPTHLIKTRGQQVTLRCSPKSGHDTVSWYQQALGQGPQFIFQYYEEEERQRGNFPDRFSGHQFPNYSSELNVNALLLGDSALYLCASSHGQGEDGYTFGSGTRLTVV.

The V call is TRBV19, the J call TRBJ2-7; 11 bases agree with TRBD1. The junction had 20 bases not matched to a gene; V was cut back by 5 bases and J by 2 bases. The CDR3 extends over 20 amino acids. The V gene's germline CDR1 is LNHDA and CDR2 SQIVND (reference sequence). The CDR3 here is CASSVAVGDRGSYAAYEQYF. DNA for the CDR3: TGTGCCAGTAGTGTAGCCGTGGGGGACAGGGGGTCCTACGCCGCCTACGAGCAGTACTTC.